This T cell receptor beta chain originates from a study of blood T cell repertoires in COVID-19. Study at large: Sources were T cells, B-cell-depleted T cells, or PBMCs; the material itself was cDNA or gDNA.

The CDR3 has 13 amino acids. In germline, CDR1 is SNHLY, CDR2 FYNNEI. The ends were cut back, 6 bases at V and 1 base at J, with 7 bases in the middle. Generated by immunoSEQ multiplex PCR, the TCRdb table keeps only in-frame clones and is missing some. This table has 150,000 to 200,000 clones, approximately 83% appearing once. Everyone who took part was roughly 18 to 90 years old, and they came from about two dozen US areas. Material: PBMCs or T cells enriched from blood (not recorded which). The source of this sequence is a woman in her sixties or seventies who had recovered from COVID-19. V and J are TRBV2 and TRBJ1-3; no clear D. Here the CDR3 DNA reads TGTGCCAGCAGAACAAATTCTGGAAACACCATATATTTT. It translates to CASRTNSGNTIYF.